The entry that follows covers one T cell receptor beta chain sequence. Its specificity is unknown. The data belong to a study of T cell repertoires in cytomegalovirus infection. The CDR3 runs to 14 residues. Germline V gene data show CDR1 as SNHLY and CDR2 as FYNNEI. The germline V and J ends were trimmed by 3 bases and 1 base, with 9 bases remaining between them. One entry per CDR3 protein results from TCRdb running MiXCR on the reads. Of some 700,000 distinct CDR3 sequences listed, approximately 33% are singletons. The rearrangement links TRBV2 to TRBJ1-1; no definite D call. The source material was cultured PBMCs, sampled from culture after CMV antigen stimulation. The source is a human donor in good health (CMV status not recorded). Some clones in this sample may be carry-over from other donors' samples. The CDR3: CASSDVSRNTEAFF. CDR3 nucleotides: TGTGCCAGCAGTGATGTGAGCCGGAACACTGAAGCTTTCTTT. The variable domain in full, with the rest retrieved from reference TRBV2 and TRBJ1-1, is EPEVTQTPSHQVTQMGQEVILRCVPISNHLYFYWYRQILGQKVEFLVSFYNNEISEKSEIFDDQFSVERPDGSNFTLKIRSTKLEDSAMYFCASSDVSRNTEAFFGQGTRLTVV.